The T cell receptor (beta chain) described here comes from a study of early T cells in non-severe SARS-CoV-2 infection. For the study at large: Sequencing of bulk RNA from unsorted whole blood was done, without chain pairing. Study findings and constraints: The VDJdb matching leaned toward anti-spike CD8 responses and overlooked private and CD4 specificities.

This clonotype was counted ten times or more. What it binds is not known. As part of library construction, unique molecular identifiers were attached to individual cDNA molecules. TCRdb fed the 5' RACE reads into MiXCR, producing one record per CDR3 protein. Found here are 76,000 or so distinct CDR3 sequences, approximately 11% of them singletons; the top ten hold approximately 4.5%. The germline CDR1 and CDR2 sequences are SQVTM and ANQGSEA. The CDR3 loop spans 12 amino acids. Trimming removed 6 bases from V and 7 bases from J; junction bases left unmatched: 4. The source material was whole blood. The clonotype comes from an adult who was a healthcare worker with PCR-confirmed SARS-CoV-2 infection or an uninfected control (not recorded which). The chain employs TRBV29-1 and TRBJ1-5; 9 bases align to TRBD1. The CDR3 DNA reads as TGCAGCGTGGCGGGACAGGGACAGCCCCAGCATTTT. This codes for CSVAGQGQPQHF.